One and the same sample provided the 5 T cell receptor beta chains below, sequenced in a study of T cells in Graves' hyperthyroidism and ophthalmopathy. Amplification of TCR beta CDR3 regions used RNA as the template. First-round RT-PCR with HTBI primers amplified the TCR CDR3 region. TCRdb re-called the multiplex PCR reads with MiXCR, one entry per CDR3 protein. The sample has around 440,000 distinct CDR3 sequences; approximately 14% are singletons. The sample taken for sequencing was blood. The receptors here all came from a woman under 30 with Graves' hyperthyroidism.

This clonotype was counted many times. The chain has TRBV18 and TRBJ1-1, with D tentatively TRBD1 (5 bases). The V and J ends lost 5 bases and 6 bases respectively, with 16 bases between them. This CDR3 region has 14 residues. Germline V gives CDR1 KGHSH, CDR2 LQKENI. DNA for the CDR3: TGTGCCAGCTCAAGCAGGGTCATGGGGGCTGAAGCTTTCTTT. It yields the protein CASSSRVMGAEAFF.

Turning to this clonotype: A read error may explain this, as a much larger clone is one base away. The chain uses TRBV20-1 and TRBJ2-3; 9 bases map to TRBD2. CDR1 DFQATT and CDR2 SNEGSKA come from the germline V gene (reference sequence). CDR3 length: 15 residues. The trim removed 7 bases at V and 0 bases at J, leaving 8 bases unmatched. As DNA, the CDR3 is TGCAGTGTCACTGCCCTAGCGGGGAGCACAGATACGCAGTATTTT. It specifies CSVTALAGSTDTQYF.

The chain has TRBV4-3 and TRBJ1-4; D is unclear. The ends were cut back, 7 bases at V and 10 bases at J, with 19 bases in the middle. CDR3 length: 14 residues. The V gene's germline CDR1 is LGHNA and CDR2 YSLEER. CDR3 loop: CASTNFGEGGKLFF. The DNA of the CDR3 is TGCGCCAGCACCAACTTCGGGGAGGGTGGAAAACTGTTTTTT.

This clonotype was counted a few times. The chain uses TRBV4-1 and TRBJ1-1; no clear D gene. Trimming left V 1 base short and J 3 bases short, with 18 bases between. CDR3 size: 17 residues. The germline gives CDR1 MGHRA, CDR2 YSYEKL. CDR3 coding DNA: TGCGCCAGCAGCCAAGGAGAGACGCGGTACAGATACACTGAAGCTTTCTTT. Translated, it gives CASSQGETRYRYTEAFF.

The J gene is TRBJ1-2, the V gene TRBV6-2 or TRBV6-3; maybe TRBD1 (6 bases). The CDR3 consists of 15 residues. Trimming cost V 2 bases and J 8 bases, with 18 bases left between them. The germline V gene encodes CDR1 MNHEY and CDR2 SVGEGT. For the CDR3, the DNA is TGTGCCAGCAGTTACGAAACAGGGAGTAGGCGCGGCTACACCTTC. Encoded protein: CASSYETGSRRGYTF.